One T cell receptor beta chain is described in this entry. The CDR3 totals 14 residues. V shed 1 base and J shed 6 bases, with 9 bases lying between them. Germline lookup yields CDR1 LGHNA and CDR2 YNFKEQ. Terminally differentiated effector memory CD45RA+ cells were excluded by CCR7 positive selection of CD45RO-negative cells. The sample is drawn from a study of shared clonotypes between healthy human individuals. Study-level information: With ages of 18 to 49, the donors were a couple of women and a few men.

Investigators spread the genomic DNA of each subset evenly over several immunoSEQ plates. This table comes from immunoSEQ multiplex PCR, and its TCRdb copy is limited to in-frame clones, with some not included. The sample contains about 2 million clones, around 96% of which appear only once. The sequenced sample consisted of naive CD8+ T cells sorted from blood. The TCR originated in a man aged 18 to 30 in good health. This sequence joins TRBV4-2 and TRBJ2-2; tentatively, D is TRBD1 (5 bases). DNA of the CDR3: TGTGCCAGCAGCCAAGTTTTAGGGGCCGGGGAGCTGTTTTTT. It codes for CASSQVLGAGELFF.